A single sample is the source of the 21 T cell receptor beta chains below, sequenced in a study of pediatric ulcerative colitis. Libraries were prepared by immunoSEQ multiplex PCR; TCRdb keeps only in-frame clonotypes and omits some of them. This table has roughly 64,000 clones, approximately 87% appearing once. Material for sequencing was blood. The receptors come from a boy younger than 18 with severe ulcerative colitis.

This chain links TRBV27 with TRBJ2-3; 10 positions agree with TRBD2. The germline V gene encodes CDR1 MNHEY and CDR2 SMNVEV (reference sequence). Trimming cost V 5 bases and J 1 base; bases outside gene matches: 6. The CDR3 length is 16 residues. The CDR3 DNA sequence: TGTGCCAGCAGTCTAAGGACTAGCGGACGCACAGATACGCAGTATTTT. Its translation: CASSLRTSGRTDTQYF.

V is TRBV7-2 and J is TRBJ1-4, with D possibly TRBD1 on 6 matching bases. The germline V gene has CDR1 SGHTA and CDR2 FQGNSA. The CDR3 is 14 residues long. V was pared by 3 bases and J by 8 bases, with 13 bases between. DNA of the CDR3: TGTGCCAGCAGCTTTCCGGGGGCGCGGGAAAAACTGTTTTTT. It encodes CASSFPGAREKLFF.

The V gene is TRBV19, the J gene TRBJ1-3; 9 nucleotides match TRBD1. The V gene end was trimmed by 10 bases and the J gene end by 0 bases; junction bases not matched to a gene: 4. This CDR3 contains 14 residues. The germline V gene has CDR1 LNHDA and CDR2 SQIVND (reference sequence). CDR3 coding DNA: TGTGCCACCGGACAGGGGAGCTCTGGAAACACCATATATTTT. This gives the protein CATGQGSSGNTIYF.

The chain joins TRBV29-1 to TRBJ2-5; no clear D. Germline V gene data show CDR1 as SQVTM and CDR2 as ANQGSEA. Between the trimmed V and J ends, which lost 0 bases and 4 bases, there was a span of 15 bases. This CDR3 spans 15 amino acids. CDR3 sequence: CSVEEFFSTGETQYF. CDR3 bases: TGCAGCGTTGAAGAGTTCTTCTCAACCGGAGAGACCCAGTACTTC.

This chain's CDR3 is CASSFTPRALGSYEQYF. CDR3 nucleotides: TGTGCCAGCAGCTTCACCCCCAGGGCGCTCGGCTCCTACGAGCAGTACTTC. V and J are TRBV13 and TRBJ2-7; tentatively, D is TRBD1 (5 bases). CDR1 PRHDT and CDR2 FYEKMQ come from the germline V gene (reference sequence). Deletions cut 3 bases from V and 0 bases from J, with 18 bases between. The CDR3 extends over 17 amino acids.

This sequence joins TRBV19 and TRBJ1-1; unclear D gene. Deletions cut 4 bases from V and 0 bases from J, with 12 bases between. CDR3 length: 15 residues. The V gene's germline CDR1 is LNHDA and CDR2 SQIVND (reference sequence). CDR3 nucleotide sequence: TGTGCCAGTAGTACCATTGCGGGAATGAACACTGAAGCTTTCTTT. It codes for CASSTIAGMNTEAFF.

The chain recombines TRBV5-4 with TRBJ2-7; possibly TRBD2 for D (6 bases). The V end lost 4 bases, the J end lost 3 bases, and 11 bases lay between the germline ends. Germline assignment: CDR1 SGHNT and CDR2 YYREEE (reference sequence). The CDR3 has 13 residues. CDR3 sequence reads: CASSAGLFYEQYF. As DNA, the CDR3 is TGTGCCAGCAGCGCGGGACTCTTCTACGAGCAGTACTTC.

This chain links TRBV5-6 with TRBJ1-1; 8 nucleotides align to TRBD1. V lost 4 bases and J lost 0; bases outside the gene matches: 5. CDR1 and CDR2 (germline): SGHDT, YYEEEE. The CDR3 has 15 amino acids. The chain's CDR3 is CASSILDRVNTEAFF. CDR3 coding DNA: TGTGCCAGCAGCATCCTGGACAGGGTGAACACTGAAGCTTTCTTT. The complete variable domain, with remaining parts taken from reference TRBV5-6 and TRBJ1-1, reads DAGVTQSPTHLIKTRGQQVTLRCSPKSGHDTVSWYQQALGQGPQFIFQYYEEEERQRGNFPDRFSGHQFPNYSSELNVNALLLGDSALYLCASSILDRVNTEAFFGQGTRLTVV.

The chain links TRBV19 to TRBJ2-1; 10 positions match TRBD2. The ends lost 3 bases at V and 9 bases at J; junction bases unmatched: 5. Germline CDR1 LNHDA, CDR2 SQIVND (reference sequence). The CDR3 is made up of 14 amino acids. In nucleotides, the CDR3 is TGTGCCAGTAGTATGCTAGCGGGAGCAGGTGAGCAGTTCTTC. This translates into CASSMLAGAGEQFF.

CDR3 residues: CASSGTGWGYTF. In DNA form, the CDR3 reads TGTGCCAGCAGCGGAACAGGGTGGGGCTACACCTTC. J is TRBJ1-2 and V is TRBV5-6, with D maybe TRBD1 (6 bases). This CDR3 contains 12 residues. The V gene's germline CDR1 is SGHDT and CDR2 YYEEEE. The V end lost 4 bases, the J end lost 8 bases, and 12 bases lay between the germline ends.

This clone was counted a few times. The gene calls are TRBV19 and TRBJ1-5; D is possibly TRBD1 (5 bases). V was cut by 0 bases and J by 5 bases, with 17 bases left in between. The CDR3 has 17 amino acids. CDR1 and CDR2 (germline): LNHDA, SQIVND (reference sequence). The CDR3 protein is CASSIEEGALYHQPQHF. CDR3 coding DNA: TGTGCCAGTAGTATAGAGGAAGGGGCCCTCTATCATCAGCCCCAGCATTTT.

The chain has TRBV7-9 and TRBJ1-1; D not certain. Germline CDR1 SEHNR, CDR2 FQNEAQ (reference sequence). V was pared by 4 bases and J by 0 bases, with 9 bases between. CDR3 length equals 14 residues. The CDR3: CASSSSGLNTEAFF. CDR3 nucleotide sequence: TGTGCCAGCAGCTCGAGCGGGTTGAACACTGAAGCTTTCTTT.

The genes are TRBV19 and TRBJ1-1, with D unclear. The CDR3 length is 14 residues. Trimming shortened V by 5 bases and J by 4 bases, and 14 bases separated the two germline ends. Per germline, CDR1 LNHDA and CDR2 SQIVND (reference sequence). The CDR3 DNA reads TGTGCCAGTAGTTCGGGTCTAGTGGGCACTGAAGCTTTCTTT. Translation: CASSSGLVGTEAFF.

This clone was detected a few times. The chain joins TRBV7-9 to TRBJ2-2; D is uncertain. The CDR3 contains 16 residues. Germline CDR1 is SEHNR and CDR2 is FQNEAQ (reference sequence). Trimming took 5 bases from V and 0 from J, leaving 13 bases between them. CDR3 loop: CASSHTAPANTGELFF. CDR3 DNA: TGTGCCAGCAGCCATACGGCCCCCGCGAACACCGGGGAGCTGTTTTTT.

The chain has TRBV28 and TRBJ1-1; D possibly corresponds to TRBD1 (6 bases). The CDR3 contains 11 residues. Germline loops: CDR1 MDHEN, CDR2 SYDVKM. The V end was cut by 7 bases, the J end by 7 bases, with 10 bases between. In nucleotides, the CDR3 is TGTGCCAGCAAGGGGGGGTTTGAAGCTTTCTTT. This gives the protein CASKGGFEAFF.

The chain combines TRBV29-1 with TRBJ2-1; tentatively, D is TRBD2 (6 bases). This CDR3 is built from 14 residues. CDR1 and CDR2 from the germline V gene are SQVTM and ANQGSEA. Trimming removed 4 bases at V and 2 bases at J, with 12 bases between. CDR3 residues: CSVGRGTTYNEQFF. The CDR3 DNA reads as TGCAGCGTTGGGAGGGGAACGACCTACAATGAGCAGTTCTTC.

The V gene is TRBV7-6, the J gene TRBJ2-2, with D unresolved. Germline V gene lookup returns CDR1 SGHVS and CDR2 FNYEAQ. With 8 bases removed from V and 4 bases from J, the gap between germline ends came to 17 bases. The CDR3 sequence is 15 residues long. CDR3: CASSADAPGTGELFF. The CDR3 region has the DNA TGTGCCAGCTCGGCTGACGCTCCGGGCACCGGGGAGCTGTTTTTT.

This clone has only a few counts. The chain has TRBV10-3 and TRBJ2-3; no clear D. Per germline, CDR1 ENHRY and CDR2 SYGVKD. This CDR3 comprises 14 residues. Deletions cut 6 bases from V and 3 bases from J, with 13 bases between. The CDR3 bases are TGTGCCATCAGCCCCCATGACCAAACAGATACGCAGTATTTT. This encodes CAISPHDQTDTQYF.

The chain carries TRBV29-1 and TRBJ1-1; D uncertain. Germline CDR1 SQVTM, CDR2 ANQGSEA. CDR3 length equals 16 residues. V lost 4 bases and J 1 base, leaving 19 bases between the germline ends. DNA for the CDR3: TGCAGCGTTGCATATCGGAGCCCTGAGGGGAACACTGAAGCTTTCTTT. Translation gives CSVAYRSPEGNTEAFF.

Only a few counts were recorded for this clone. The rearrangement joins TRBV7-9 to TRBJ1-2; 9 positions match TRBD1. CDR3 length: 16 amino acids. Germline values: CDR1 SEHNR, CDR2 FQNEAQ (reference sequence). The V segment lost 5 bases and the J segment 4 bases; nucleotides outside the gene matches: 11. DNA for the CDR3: TGTGCCAGCAGCCACCGGGACAGGGAAAGGAGCTATGGCTACACCTTC. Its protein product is CASSHRDRERSYGYTF.

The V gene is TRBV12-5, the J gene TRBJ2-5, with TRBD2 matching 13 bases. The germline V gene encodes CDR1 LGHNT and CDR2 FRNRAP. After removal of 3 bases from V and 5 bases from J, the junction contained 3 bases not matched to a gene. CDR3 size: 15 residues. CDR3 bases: TGTGCTAGTGGTTTTACTAGCGGGAGGGCGGAGACCCAGTACTTC. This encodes CASGFTSGRAETQYF.